The 21 T cell receptor beta chains in this list originate from one sample, sequenced in a study of T cell responses to AZD1222 COVID-19 vaccine. Generated by immunoSEQ multiplex PCR, the TCRdb table keeps only in-frame clones and is missing some. This sample carries roughly 100,000 clones, more than 75% of them seen once, and the ten largest clones take 2.5% to 3%. This sample comprised peripheral blood, obtained on day 0 of AZD1222 vaccination. These receptors all stem from an adult in good health.

In its sample, this clone was seen a few times. The chain uses TRBV10-2 and TRBJ2-1; 11 bases fit TRBD2. The CDR3 has 15 amino acids. Trimming took 6 bases from V and 3 from J; bases not matched to a gene: 4. Germline loops: CDR1 WSHSY, CDR2 SAAADI. The CDR3 bases are TGCGCCAGCAGACTAGCGGGGGAGAACTACAATGAGCAGTTCTTC. Its protein is CASRLAGENYNEQFF.

This rearrangement joins TRBV19 to TRBJ2-2; D is perhaps TRBD2 (5 bases). V was clipped by 10 bases and J by 0 bases, with 18 bases between them. Per germline, CDR1 LNHDA and CDR2 SQIVND (reference sequence). The CDR3 consists of 16 residues. This chain's CDR3 is CATRGGRTSNTGELFF. CDR3 in DNA: TGTGCCACCCGTGGAGGACGGACCTCGAACACCGGGGAGCTGTTTTTT.

This chain connects TRBV6-2 or TRBV6-3 to TRBJ2-7; D might be TRBD1 or TRBD2, each matching 5 bases. Trimming took off 0 bases at V and 2 bases at J, with 8 bases between the two ends. This CDR3 contains 14 residues. The V gene's germline CDR1 is MNHEY and CDR2 SVGEGT. The CDR3 protein is CASSYSGVAYEQYF. The CDR3 nucleotides read TGTGCCAGCAGTTACTCGGGGGTGGCCTACGAGCAGTACTTC.

The genes are TRBV7-9 and TRBJ1-1; perhaps TRBD1 as D (6 bases). The CDR3 length is 14 residues. Germline-derived CDR1 and CDR2 are SEHNR and FQNEAQ (reference sequence). V was cut by 5 bases and J by 3 bases, with 13 bases left in between. This CDR3 reads CASSPEQGYTEAFF. CDR3 bases: TGTGCCAGCAGCCCAGAACAGGGTTACACTGAAGCTTTCTTT.

CDR3: CASSRTTPGELFF. In DNA form, the CDR3 reads TGTGCCAGTAGTCGGACCACGCCCGGGGAGCTGTTTTTT. The chain recombines TRBV19 with TRBJ2-2; D is undetermined. The CDR3 runs 13 residues. V gave up 5 bases and J gave up 6 bases, with 10 bases separating them. Germline-derived CDR1 and CDR2 are LNHDA and SQIVND (reference sequence).

V usage is TRBV5-6 and J usage is TRBJ1-5; 10 positions agree with TRBD1. The ends lost 4 bases at V and 9 bases at J; junction bases unmatched: 4. CDR3 length: 13 residues. Germline values: CDR1 SGHDT, CDR2 YYEEEE. Here the CDR3 DNA reads TGTGCCAGCAGCCCAAGGACAGGGGGGCCCCAGCATTTT. Amino acid sequence: CASSPRTGGPQHF.

This clone was counted a single time. The chain couples TRBV28 to TRBJ1-2; the D gene is possibly TRBD1 (6 bases). The germline V gene has CDR1 MDHEN and CDR2 SYDVKM. With 6 bases removed from V and 8 bases from J, the gap between germline ends came to 28 bases. The CDR3 loop spans 17 amino acids. The CDR3 DNA reads as TGTGCCAGCAGCCGACCAGGGTACCGAGGGGGTGGCTTAGGCTACACCTTC. Translating gives CASSRPGYRGGGLGYTF.

V and J are TRBV11-2 and TRBJ2-5; 10 bases align to TRBD2. CDR3 length equals 16 residues. Germline V gives CDR1 SGHAT, CDR2 FQNNGV. After removal of 5 bases from V and 5 bases from J, the junction contained 11 bases not matched to a gene. The CDR3 reads CASSLRSGRAGETQYF. The DNA of the CDR3 is TGTGCCAGCAGCCTGAGGAGCGGGAGGGCCGGGGAGACCCAGTACTTC. The full variable domain, in which reference TRBV11-2 and TRBJ2-5 provide the parts outside the CDR3, is EAGVAQSPRYKIIEKRQSVAFWCNPISGHATLYWYQQILGQGPKLLIQFQNNGVVDDSQLPKDRFSAERLKGVDSTLKIQPAKLEDSAVYLCASSLRSGRAGETQYFGPGTRLLVL.

The chain couples TRBV19 to TRBJ1-6, with TRBD1 matching 10 bases. CDR3 length equals 16 residues. The ends lost 4 bases at V and 7 bases at J; junction bases unmatched: 7. CDR1 is LNHDA and CDR2 is SQIVND in the germline V gene (reference sequence). The CDR3 DNA is TGTGCCAGTAGTACCGGGACGACAGGGGGCAATTCACCCCTCCACTTT. Translating it yields CASSTGTTGGNSPLHF.

The gene calls are TRBV2 and TRBJ2-7; D perhaps matches TRBD2 (7 bases). Germline loops: CDR1 SNHLY, CDR2 FYNNEI. The CDR3 is made up of 13 amino acids. Trimming shortened V by 7 bases and J by 4 bases, and 14 bases separated the two germline ends. CDR3: CASKGGGQYEQYF. The CDR3 DNA sequence: TGTGCCAGCAAGGGGGGGGGCCAGTACGAGCAGTACTTC.

The V call is TRBV4-1, the J call TRBJ2-1; the match to TRBD2 covers 7 bases. The germline V gene has CDR1 MGHRA and CDR2 YSYEKL. The CDR3 has 13 amino acids. The J segment lost 10 bases and the V segment lost 7 bases, leaving 10 bases of the junction unmatched. The CDR3 sequence is CASKNLRGREQFF. CDR3 bases: TGCGCCAGCAAGAATCTCCGCGGGAGAGAGCAGTTCTTC.

The chain recombines TRBV6-2 or TRBV6-3 with TRBJ2-7, with unresolved D. Germline V gene lookup returns CDR1 MNHEY and CDR2 SVGEGT. V lost 6 bases, J lost 2 bases, and 8 bases lay in between. CDR3 size: 12 residues. The chain's CDR3 is CASSQSPYEQYF. The CDR3 DNA reads as TGTGCCAGCAGCCAAAGCCCCTACGAGCAGTACTTC.

This clone was seen only once. J is TRBJ1-1 and V is TRBV12-3 or TRBV12-4; D is unclear. This CDR3 has 12 amino acids. Between the trimmed V and J ends, which lost 2 bases and 14 bases, there was a span of 15 bases. The CDR3 DNA reads as TGTGCCAGCAGTTTATCGGGCCCGGGGTCCTTCTTT. The encoded protein is CASSLSGPGSFF.

CDR3 sequence (DNA): TGCGCCAGCAGCTTGTACGCCTGGGGCACAGATACGCAGTATTTT. Amino acids: CASSLYAWGTDTQYF. The chain couples TRBV5-1 to TRBJ2-3; D uncertain. CDR1 SGHRS and CDR2 YFSETQ come from the germline V gene. CDR3 length equals 15 residues. Deletions cut 1 base from V and 1 base from J, with 10 bases between.

In its sample, this clone was seen once. V usage is TRBV3-1 (or the pseudogene TRBV3-2) and J usage is TRBJ2-2; TRBD2 matches 9 bases. V dropped 0 bases and J dropped 1; count of bases not matched to a gene: 6. The CDR3 loop spans 18 amino acids. CDR1 and CDR2 (germline): LGHDT, YNNKEL (reference sequence). CDR3 nucleotide sequence: TGTGCCAGCAGCCAAGATGTCCTAGCGGGGAGGAACACCGGGGAGCTGTTTTTT. This translates into CASSQDVLAGRNTGELFF.

The chain is built from TRBV3-1 (or the pseudogene TRBV3-2) and TRBJ2-4; no firm D call. The ends were cut back, 3 bases at V and 5 bases at J, with 8 bases in the middle. This CDR3 comprises 13 residues. Germline V gene data show CDR1 as LGHDT and CDR2 as YNNKEL (reference sequence). CDR3 region: CASSHGSENIQYF. For the CDR3, the DNA is TGTGCCAGCAGCCACGGATCAGAAAACATTCAGTACTTC.

This rearrangement joins TRBV10-1 to TRBJ1-1; maybe TRBD1 (6 bases). The CDR3 is made up of 17 amino acids. Trimming took 0 bases from V and 1 from J, leaving 15 bases between them. Per the germline V gene, CDR1 is WNHNN and CDR2 is SYGVQD (reference sequence). The CDR3, as DNA: TGCGCCAGCAGTGAGTCGACTCAGGAGACAGGGAACACTGAAGCTTTCTTT. Translated: CASSESTQETGNTEAFF.

The V and J genes are TRBV5-6 and TRBJ2-1; 7 bases are a match to TRBD1. CDR3 length equals 14 residues. The germline V gene encodes CDR1 SGHDT and CDR2 YYEEEE. V shed 5 bases and J 8 bases; nucleotides not matched to a gene: 10. The CDR3 nucleotides read TGTGCCAGCAGAGCCCGGACAGGTGGCGATGAGCAGTTCTTC. It yields the protein CASRARTGGDEQFF.

The chain joins TRBV19 to TRBJ1-5; tentatively, D is TRBD1 (6 bases). The CDR3 contains 14 residues. Germline CDR1 reads LNHDA; CDR2 reads SQIVND (reference sequence). Trimming cost V 6 bases and J 1 base, with 10 bases left between them. The CDR3 DNA reads TGTGCCAGTAGAAGAACAGGGAGCAATCAGCCCCAGCATTTT. Its translation is CASRRTGSNQPQHF.

This chain connects TRBV25-1 to TRBJ1-1, with TRBD1 as a possible D gene (6 bases). Germline loops: CDR1 MGHDK, CDR2 SYGVNS. The CDR3 runs to 12 residues. The ends were cut back, 11 bases at V and 3 bases at J, with 13 bases in the middle. CDR3 nucleotides: TGTGCCGCTACAGGGCCGTACACTGAAGCTTTCTTT. Translating it yields CAATGPYTEAFF.

This chain connects TRBV7-8 to TRBJ2-1, with 7 nucleotides matching TRBD1. The germline gives CDR1 SGHVS, CDR2 FQNEAQ. This CDR3 is 15 amino acids long. V dropped 9 bases and J dropped 4; count of bases not matched to a gene: 12. The CDR3 sequence: CASQPEGAWYNEQFF. The CDR3 DNA follows: TGTGCCAGTCAGCCCGAGGGGGCATGGTACAATGAGCAGTTCTTC.